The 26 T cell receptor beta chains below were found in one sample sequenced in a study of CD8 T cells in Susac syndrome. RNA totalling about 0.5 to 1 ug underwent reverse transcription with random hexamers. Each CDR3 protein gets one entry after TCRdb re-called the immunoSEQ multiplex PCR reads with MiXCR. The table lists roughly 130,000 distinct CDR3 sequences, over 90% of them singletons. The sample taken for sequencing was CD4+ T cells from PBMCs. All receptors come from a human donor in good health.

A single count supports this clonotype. In DNA form, the CDR3 reads TGTGCCAGTAGTATCGGTAGCGGGACCTACGAGCAGTACTTC. It codes for CASSIGSGTYEQYF. J is TRBJ2-7 and V is TRBV19; 8 bases fit TRBD2. Germline V lookup: CDR1 LNHDA, CDR2 SQIVND (reference sequence). Losses at the gene ends were 3 bases for V and 2 bases for J; bases not matched to a gene: 3. The CDR3 consists of 14 residues.

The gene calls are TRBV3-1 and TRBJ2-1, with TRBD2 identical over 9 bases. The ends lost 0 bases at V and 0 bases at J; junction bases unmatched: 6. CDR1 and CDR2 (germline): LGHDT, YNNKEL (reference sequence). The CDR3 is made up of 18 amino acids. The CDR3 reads CASSQDGTSLSSYNEQFF. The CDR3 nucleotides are TGTGCCAGCAGCCAAGATGGGACTAGCCTTAGCTCCTACAATGAGCAGTTCTTC.

CDR3 bases: TGCGCCAGCAGAAGGACAGCCAACACTGAAGCTTTCTTT. Its translation is CASRRTANTEAFF. This chain connects TRBV4-1 to TRBJ1-1, with D perhaps matching TRBD1 (6 bases). This CDR3 is built from 13 residues. The germline CDR1 and CDR2 sequences are MGHRA and YSYEKL. The V end was cut by 6 bases, the J end by 2 bases, with 10 bases between.

The CDR3 here is CASSLGQPGETQYF. CDR3 DNA: TGTGCCAGCAGCTTAGGGCAGCCGGGGGAGACCCAGTACTTC. The V and J genes are TRBV7-2 and TRBJ2-5, with a tentative D call TRBD2 (5 bases). This CDR3 has 14 amino acids. V was clipped by 1 base and J by 5 bases, with 11 bases between them. Germline V gene lookup returns CDR1 SGHTA and CDR2 FQGNSA.

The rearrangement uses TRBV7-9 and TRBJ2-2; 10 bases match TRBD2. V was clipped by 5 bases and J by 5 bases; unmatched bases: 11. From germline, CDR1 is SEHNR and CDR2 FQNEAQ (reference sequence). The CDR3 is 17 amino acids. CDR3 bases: TGTGCCAGCAGCCTTTCCTGGACTAGCGGTCGAACCGGGGAGCTGTTTTTT. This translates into CASSLSWTSGRTGELFF.

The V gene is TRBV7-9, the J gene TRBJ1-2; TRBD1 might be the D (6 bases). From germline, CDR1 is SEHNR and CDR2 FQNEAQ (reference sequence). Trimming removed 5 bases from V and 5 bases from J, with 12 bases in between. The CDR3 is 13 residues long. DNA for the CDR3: TGTGCCAGCAGCCCAGGACAGTTATATGGCTACACCTTC. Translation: CASSPGQLYGYTF. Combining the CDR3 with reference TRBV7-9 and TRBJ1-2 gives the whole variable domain DTGVSQNPRHKITKRGQNVTFRCDPISEHNRLYWYRQTLGQGPEFLTYFQNEAQLEKSRLLSDRFSAERPKGSFSTLEIQRTEQGDSAMYLCASSPGQLYGYTFGSGTRLTVV.

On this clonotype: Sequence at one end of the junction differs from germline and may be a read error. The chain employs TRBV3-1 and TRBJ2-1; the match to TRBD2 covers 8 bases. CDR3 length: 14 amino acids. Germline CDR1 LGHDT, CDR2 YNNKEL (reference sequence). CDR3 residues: CASSSLASGSGSVF. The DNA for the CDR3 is TGTGCCAGCAGCTCTCTCGCGAGTGGCAGCGGGAGCGTTTTC.

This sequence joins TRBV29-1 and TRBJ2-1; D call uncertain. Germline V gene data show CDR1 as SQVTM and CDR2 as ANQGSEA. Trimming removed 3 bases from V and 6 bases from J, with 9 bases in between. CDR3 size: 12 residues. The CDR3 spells CSVEWSPNEQFF. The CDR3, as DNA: TGCAGCGTTGAGTGGTCGCCCAATGAGCAGTTCTTC.

The CDR3 bases are TGTGCCAGCAGGACAGGGACCACCGGGGAGCTGTTTTTT. It yields the protein CASRTGTTGELFF. The gene calls are TRBV3-1 and TRBJ2-2; 7 bases match TRBD1. The V gene's germline CDR1 is LGHDT and CDR2 YNNKEL (reference sequence). The CDR3 has 13 residues. The V and J ends lost 6 bases and 4 bases, in that order; junction bases with no gene match: 2.

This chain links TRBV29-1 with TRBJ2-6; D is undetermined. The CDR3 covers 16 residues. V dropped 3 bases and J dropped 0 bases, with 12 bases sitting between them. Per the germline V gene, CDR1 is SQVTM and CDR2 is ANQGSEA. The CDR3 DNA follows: TGCAGCGTTGAGGGCGGCGGCGGCTCTGGGGCCAACGTCCTGACTTTC. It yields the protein CSVEGGGGSGANVLTF.

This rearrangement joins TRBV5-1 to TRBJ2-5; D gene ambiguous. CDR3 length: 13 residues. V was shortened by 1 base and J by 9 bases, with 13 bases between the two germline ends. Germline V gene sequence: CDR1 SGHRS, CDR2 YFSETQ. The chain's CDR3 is CASSLLRTEPQYF. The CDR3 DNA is TGCGCCAGCAGCTTGCTCCGGACCGAGCCCCAGTACTTC.

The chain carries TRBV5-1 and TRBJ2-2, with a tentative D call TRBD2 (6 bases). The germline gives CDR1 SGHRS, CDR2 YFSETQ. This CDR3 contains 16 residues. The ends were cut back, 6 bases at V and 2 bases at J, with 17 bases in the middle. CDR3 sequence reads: CASTQFAGRNTGELFF. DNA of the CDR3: TGCGCCAGCACACAGTTCGCGGGAAGAAACACCGGGGAGCTGTTTTTT.

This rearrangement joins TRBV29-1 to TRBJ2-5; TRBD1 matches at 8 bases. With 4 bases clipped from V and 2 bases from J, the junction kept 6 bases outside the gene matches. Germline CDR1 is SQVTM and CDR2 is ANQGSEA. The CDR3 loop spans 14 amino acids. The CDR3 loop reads CSVVQGARQETQYF. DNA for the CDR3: TGCAGCGTTGTCCAGGGGGCGCGTCAAGAGACCCAGTACTTC.

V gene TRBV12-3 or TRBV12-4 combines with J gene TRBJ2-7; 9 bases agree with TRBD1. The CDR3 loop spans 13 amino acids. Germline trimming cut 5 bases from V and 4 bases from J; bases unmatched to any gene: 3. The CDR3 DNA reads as TGTGCCAGCAGTACCGGGACAGGGTACGAGCAGTACTTC. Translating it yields CASSTGTGYEQYF.

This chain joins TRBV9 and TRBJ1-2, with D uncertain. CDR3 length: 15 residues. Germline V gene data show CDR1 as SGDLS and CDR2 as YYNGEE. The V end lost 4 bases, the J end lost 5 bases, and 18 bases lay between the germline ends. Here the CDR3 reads CASSPRVEFSYGYTF. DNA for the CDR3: TGTGCCAGCAGCCCCCGGGTGGAGTTTTCTTATGGCTACACCTTC.

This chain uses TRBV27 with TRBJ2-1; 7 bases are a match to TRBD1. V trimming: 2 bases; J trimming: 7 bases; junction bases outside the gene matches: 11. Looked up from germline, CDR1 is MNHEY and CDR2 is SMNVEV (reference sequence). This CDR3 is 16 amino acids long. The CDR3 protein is CASSLRGTESMNEQFF. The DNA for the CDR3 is TGTGCCAGCAGTTTACGAGGGACAGAGAGTATGAATGAGCAGTTCTTC.

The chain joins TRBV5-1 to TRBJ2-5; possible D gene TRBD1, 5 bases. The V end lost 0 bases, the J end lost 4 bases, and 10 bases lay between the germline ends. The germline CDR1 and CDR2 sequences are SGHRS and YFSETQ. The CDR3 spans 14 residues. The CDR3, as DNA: TGCGCCAGCAGCTTGGCCACCCAGGGAGAGACCCAGTACTTC. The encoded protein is CASSLATQGETQYF.

This chain's CDR3 is CSVLWGQNIQYF. The CDR3, as DNA: TGCAGCGTTCTGTGGGGGCAAAACATTCAGTACTTC. The V gene is TRBV29-1, the J gene TRBJ2-4; weak D call: TRBD1 (6 bases). Germline values: CDR1 SQVTM, CDR2 ANQGSEA. The CDR3 length is 12 residues. The V end lost 5 bases, the J end lost 5 bases, and 10 bases lay between the germline ends.

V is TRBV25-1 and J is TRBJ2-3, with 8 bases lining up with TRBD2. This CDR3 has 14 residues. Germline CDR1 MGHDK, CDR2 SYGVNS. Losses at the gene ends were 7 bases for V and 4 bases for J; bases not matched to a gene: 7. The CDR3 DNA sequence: TGTGCCAGCAACCCAAGCGGGAGTGCAGATACGCAGTATTTT. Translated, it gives CASNPSGSADTQYF.

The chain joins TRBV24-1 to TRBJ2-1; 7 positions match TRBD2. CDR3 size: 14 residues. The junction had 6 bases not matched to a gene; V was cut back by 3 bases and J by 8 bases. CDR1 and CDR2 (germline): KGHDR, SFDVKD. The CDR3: CATSDGGRVDEQFF. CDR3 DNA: TGTGCCACCAGTGATGGGGGGAGGGTCGATGAGCAGTTCTTC.

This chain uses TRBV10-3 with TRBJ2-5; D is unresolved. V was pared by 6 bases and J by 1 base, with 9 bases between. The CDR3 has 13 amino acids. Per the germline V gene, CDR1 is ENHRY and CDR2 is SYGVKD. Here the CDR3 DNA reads TGTGCCATCAGCCAAAGTAGCCAAGAGACCCAGTACTTC. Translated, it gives CAISQSSQETQYF.

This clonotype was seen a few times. CDR3 protein: CASRGDTEAFF. CDR3 coding DNA: TGTGCCAGCCGAGGGGACACTGAAGCTTTCTTT. The genes are TRBV2 and TRBJ1-1; D may be TRBD1 (5 bases). Germline V gives CDR1 SNHLY, CDR2 FYNNEI. With 8 bases removed from V and 3 bases from J, the gap between germline ends came to 7 bases. The CDR3 spans 11 residues.

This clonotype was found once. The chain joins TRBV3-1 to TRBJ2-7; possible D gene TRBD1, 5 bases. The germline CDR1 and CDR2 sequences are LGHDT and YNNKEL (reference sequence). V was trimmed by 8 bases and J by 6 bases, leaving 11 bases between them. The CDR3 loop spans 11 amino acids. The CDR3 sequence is CASGASGEQYF. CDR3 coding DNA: TGTGCCAGCGGGGCGTCGGGCGAGCAGTACTTC.

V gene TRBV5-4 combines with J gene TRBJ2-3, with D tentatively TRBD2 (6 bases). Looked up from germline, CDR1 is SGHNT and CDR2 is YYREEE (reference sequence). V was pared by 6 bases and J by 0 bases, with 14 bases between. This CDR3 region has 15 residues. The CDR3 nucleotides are TGTGCCAGCACCCGTAGCGGAGCTAGCACAGATACGCAGTATTTT. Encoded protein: CASTRSGASTDTQYF. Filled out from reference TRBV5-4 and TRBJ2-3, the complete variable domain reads ETGVTQSPTHLIKTRGQQVTLRCSSQSGHNTVSWYQQALGQGPQFIFQYYREEENGRGNFPPRFSGLQFPNYSSELNVNALELDDSALYLCASTRSGASTDTQYFGPGTRLTVL.

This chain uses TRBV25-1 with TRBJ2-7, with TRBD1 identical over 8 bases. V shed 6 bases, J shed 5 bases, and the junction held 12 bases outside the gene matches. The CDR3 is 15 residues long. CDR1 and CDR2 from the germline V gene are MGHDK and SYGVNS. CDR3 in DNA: TGTGCCAGCAGCCCTTCGGACAGGGCATTGGACGAGCAGTACTTC. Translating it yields CASSPSDRALDEQYF.

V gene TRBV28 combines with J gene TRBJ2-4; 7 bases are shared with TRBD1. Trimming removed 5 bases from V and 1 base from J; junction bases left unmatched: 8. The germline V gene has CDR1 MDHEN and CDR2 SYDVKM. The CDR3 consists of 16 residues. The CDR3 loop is CASSVQGKAAKNIQYF. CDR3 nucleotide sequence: TGTGCCAGCAGTGTACAGGGGAAAGCGGCCAAAAACATTCAGTACTTC.